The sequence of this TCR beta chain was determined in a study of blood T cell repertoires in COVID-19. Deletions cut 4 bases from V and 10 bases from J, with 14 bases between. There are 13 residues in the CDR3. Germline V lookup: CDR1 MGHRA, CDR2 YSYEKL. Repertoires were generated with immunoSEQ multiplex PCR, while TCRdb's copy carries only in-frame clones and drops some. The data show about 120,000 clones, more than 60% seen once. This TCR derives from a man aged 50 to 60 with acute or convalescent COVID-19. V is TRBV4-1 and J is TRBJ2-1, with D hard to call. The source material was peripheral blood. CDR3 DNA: TGCGCCAGCAGCCCCGACACGGCGACCGAGCAGTTCTTC. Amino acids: CASSPDTATEQFF.